The rows below give T cell receptor beta chains drawn from one sample of a study of blood T cells in healthy people across ages. TCRdb reanalysed the 5' RACE reads using MiXCR and keeps one entry per CDR3 protein. The table records 890,000 or so distinct CDR3 sequences, around 62% of them present only once. The sequenced sample consisted of blood. These receptors all come from a young man in good health. CDR3s include the opening cysteine and the closing phenylalanine or tryptophan. D genes are given only for firm matches. Only some rows state a clone size, as once, few, many or a class for expanded clones.

TRBJ2-4	-	-	TRBV14	CASNGAGSGFLQYF	TGTGCCAGCAACGGAGCCGGGTCTGGTTTTCTGCAGTACTTC
TRBJ2-4	-	-	TRBV2	CTSSVGQRNIQYF	TGTACCAGCAGTGTAGGACAGAGAAACATTCAGTACTTC
TRBJ2-6	-	-	TRBV7-2	CASIQGSGANVLTF	TGTGCCAGCATCCAGGGGTCTGGGGCCAACGTCCTGACTTTC
TRBJ2-5	TRBD2	few	TRBV6-5	CASSYSLAGGETQYF	TGTGCCAGCAGTTACTCCCTAGCGGGGGGAGAGACCCAGTACTTC
TRBJ1-2	-	-	TRBV6-6	CASSDSNVRGYTF	TGTGCCAGCAGTGACTCGAACGTGAGAGGCTACACCTTC
TRBJ2-7	-	-	TRBV9	CASSVGNSPPSYEQYF	TGTGCCAGCAGCGTAGGTAACAGTCCGCCCTCCTACGAGCAGTACTTC
TRBJ2-1	-	-	TRBV4-3	CASSQDPAYNERFF	TGCGCCAGCAGCCAAGACCCAGCCTACAATGAGCGGTTCTTC
TRBJ2-7	-	few	TRBV2	CASSLTQVTLGYEQYF	TGTGCCAGCAGTCTCACACAGGTTACTCTCGGGTACGAGCAGTACTTC
TRBJ2-7	-	-	TRBV7-9	CASRPSAGYEQYF	TGTGCCAGCAGACCTTCGGCAGGGTACGAGCAGTACTTC
TRBJ2-1	-	few	TRBV5-1	CASSLQGGGSYNEQFF	TGCGCCAGCAGCCTCCAGGGGGGAGGCTCCTACAATGAGCAGTTCTTC
TRBJ2-1	TRBD2	-	TRBV5-1	CASSILAGGPTENNEQFF	TGCGCCAGCAGCATACTAGCGGGGGGGCCTACCGAGAACAATGAGCAGTTCTTC
TRBJ1-6	-	-	TRBV2	CASSEAATSYNSPLHF	TGTGCCAGCAGTGAGGCAGCTACCTCCTATAATTCACCCCTCCACTTT
TRBJ2-1	-	-	TRBV18	CASSPGHYNEQFF	TGTGCCAGCTCACCAGGTCATTACAATGAGCAGTTCTTC
TRBJ2-2	-	-	TRBV6-5	CASSPGLAGELFF	TGTGCCAGCAGTCCCGGACTGGCCGGGGAGCTGTTTTTT
TRBJ1-3	TRBD1	-	TRBV5-1	CASSYGQAKSGNTIYF	TGCGCCAGCAGCTATGGACAGGCCAAGTCTGGAAACACCATATATTTT
TRBJ1-2	-	-	TRBV29-1	CSVETGLGYGYTF	TGCAGCGTTGAAACAGGGTTAGGGTATGGCTACACCTTC
TRBJ1-5	TRBD1	-	TRBV29-1	CSVETGVNQPQHF	TGCAGCGTTGAAACAGGGGTGAATCAGCCCCAGCATTTT
TRBJ2-7	-	-	TRBV20-1	CSARDREGEQYF	TGCAGTGCTCGTGACAGGGAGGGCGAGCAGTACTTC
TRBJ2-7	TRBD1	few	TRBV11-2	CASSSPRTGNEQYF	TGTGCCAGCAGCTCCCCCCGGACAGGGAACGAGCAGTACTTC
TRBJ2-7	-	few	TRBV6-5	CASTGRDSEQYF	TGTGCCAGCACCGGGCGGGACAGCGAGCAGTACTTC
TRBJ2-3	-	-	TRBV12-3/TRBV12-4	CASSSIRPRYTDTQYF	TGTGCCAGCAGCTCAATACGACCGCGTTACACAGATACGCAGTATTTT
TRBJ1-4	TRBD1	-	TRBV27	CASKLQGPSEKLFF	TGTGCCAGCAAATTACAGGGGCCCTCTGAAAAACTGTTTTTT
TRBJ2-3	TRBD1	-	TRBV3-1	CASSQVAPMTGSTDTQYF	TGTGCCAGCAGCCAAGTTGCCCCTATGACAGGGAGCACAGATACGCAGTATTTT
TRBJ2-1	TRBD2	-	TRBV6-2/TRBV6-3	CASSGAGGEDEQFF	TGTGCCAGCAGTGGAGCGGGGGGGGAGGATGAGCAGTTCTTC
TRBJ2-1	-	-	TRBV20-1	CSARDERLGTGYNEQFF	TGCAGTGCTAGAGATGAGAGACTGGGGACCGGCTACAATGAGCAGTTCTTC
TRBJ1-2	TRBD1	-	TRBV5-4	CASSSTGQGTGYTF	TGTGCCAGCAGCTCAACCGGACAGGGGACGGGCTACACCTTC
TRBJ1-5	-	few	TRBV20-1	CSAHRAVSNQPQHF	TGCAGTGCTCACCGGGCTGTTAGCAATCAGCCCCAGCATTTT
TRBJ2-5	-	-	TRBV27	CASSFSLSKTQYF	TGTGCCAGCAGTTTTAGTTTGTCGAAGACCCAGTACTTC
TRBJ2-1	-	-	TRBV7-9	CASSLAPAANEQFF	TGTGCCAGCAGCTTAGCGCCGGCAGCCAATGAGCAGTTCTTC
TRBJ2-7	-	-	TRBV20-1	CSARSPESNYEQYF	TGCAGTGCTAGAAGCCCGGAGAGCAACTACGAGCAGTACTTC
TRBJ2-3	-	-	TRBV29-1	CSVVPRVVGKTDAQYF	TGCAGCGTTGTCCCGAGGGTCGTAGGGAAAACAGACGCGCAGTATTTT
TRBJ1-5	-	once	TRBV6-5	CASSYSRYTRQPQHF	TGTGCCAGCAGTTACTCGAGGTATACGAGACAGCCCCAGCATTTT
TRBJ2-7	-	-	TRBV6-5	CASSYDGLNSYEQYF	TGTGCCAGCAGTTACGACGGACTCAACTCCTACGAGCAGTACTTC
TRBJ2-5	TRBD2	-	TRBV4-2	CASSQDGSGGRSKTQYF	TGTGCCAGCAGCCAAGATGGTAGCGGGGGGCGTAGTAAGACCCAGTACTTC
TRBJ2-1	TRBD2	-	TRBV2	CASSAPGLAGKYQFF	TGTGCCAGCAGTGCCCCGGGACTAGCGGGGAAGTATCAGTTCTTC
TRBJ2-7	-	few	TRBV20-1	CSAPGSPYEQYF	TGCAGTGCTCCCGGGTCCCCCTACGAGCAGTACTTC
TRBJ2-7	-	-	TRBV20-1	CSAREGPARKGYEQYF	TGCAGTGCTAGAGAGGGGCCGGCCCGAAAGGGCTACGAGCAGTACTTC
TRBJ1-2	-	-	TRBV3-1	CASSQVGSANYGYTF	TGTGCCAGCAGCCAAGTTGGCTCAGCGAACTATGGCTACACCTTC
TRBJ1-1	TRBD1	once	TRBV28	CASSPRDSQLNTEAFF	TGTGCCAGCAGCCCCCGGGACAGCCAATTGAACACTGAAGCTTTCTTT
TRBJ1-1	TRBD1	-	TRBV2	CASTGTGGKSEAFF	TGTGCCAGCACCGGGACAGGGGGCAAGTCTGAAGCTTTCTTT